The present T cell receptor (beta chain) was sequenced within a study of T cell repertoires in cytomegalovirus infection. Findings of the study overall: CMV-specific HLA-C-restricted TCR beta clonotypes dominated the ex vivo response.

TCRdb used MiXCR to reprocess the reads, holding one entry per CDR3 protein. Of 250,000 to 300,000 distinct CDR3 sequences in the sample, roughly 23% were seen once. The CDR3 sequence is 17 residues long. Trimming stripped 10 bases from V and 0 bases from J, with 19 bases between. Germline CDR1 is ENHRY and CDR2 is SYGVKD. Regarding this clonotype: Antigen unknown.

The V gene is TRBV10-3, the J gene TRBJ2-6, with D uncertain. The origin of this receptor is a human donor in good health (CMV status not recorded). Some clones in this sample may be carry-over from other donors' samples. Material for sequencing was PBMCs. The CDR3 protein is CATYSFGRISGANVLTF. The DNA of the CDR3 is TGTGCCACGTATTCTTTCGGACGGATCTCTGGGGCCAACGTCCTGACTTTC.